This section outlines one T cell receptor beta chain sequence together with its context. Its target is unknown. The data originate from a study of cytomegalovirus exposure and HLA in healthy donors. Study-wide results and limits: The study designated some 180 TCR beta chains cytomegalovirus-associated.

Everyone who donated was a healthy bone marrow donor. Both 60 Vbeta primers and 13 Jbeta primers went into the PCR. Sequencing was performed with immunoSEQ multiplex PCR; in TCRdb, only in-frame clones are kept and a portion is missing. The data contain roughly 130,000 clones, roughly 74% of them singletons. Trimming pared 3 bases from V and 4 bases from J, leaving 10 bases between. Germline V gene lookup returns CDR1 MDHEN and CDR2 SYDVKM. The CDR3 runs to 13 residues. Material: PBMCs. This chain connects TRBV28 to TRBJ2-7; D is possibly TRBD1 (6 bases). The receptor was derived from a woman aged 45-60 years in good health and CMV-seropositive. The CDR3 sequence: CASSLGARYEQYF. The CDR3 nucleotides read TGTGCCAGCAGTTTGGGGGCAAGGTACGAGCAGTACTTC.